Reported below is one TCR beta chain. CDR1 LNHDA and CDR2 SQIVND come from the germline V gene (reference sequence). V dropped 6 bases and J dropped 9; count of bases not matched to a gene: 8. The CDR3 covers 13 residues. TCRdb's table, derived via immunoSEQ multiplex PCR, lists solely in-frame clones and lacks some. The sample carries about 73,000 clones, roughly 92% recorded once. This sample was included in a study of T cell changes during pregnancy in multiple sclerosis. The sequence derives from a female donor in good health, enrolled as a control in a pregnancy study. The specimen comprised peripheral blood, sampled in the third trimester of pregnancy. The chain links TRBV19 to TRBJ2-4; 7 positions match TRBD1. The CDR3 DNA reads TGTGCCAGTAGCAGACAGGGATCGGGCATTCAGTACTTC. Translation: CASSRQGSGIQYF.